This T cell receptor beta chain was identified in a study of T cell responses to AZD1222 COVID-19 vaccine. A word on this clone: Its antigen remains unidentified.

Study outcomes and limitations: Vaccine-associated CD4 TCRs spanned spike, dominant at 160-218 and 743-854. Of the AZD1222 recipients, only 5 or 6 were seropositive at baseline. Nearly half of spike-specific TCRs reportedly go after variant regions that carry no mutations.

The CDR3 is 14 residues long. The V and J ends lost 2 bases and 2 bases, in that order; junction bases with no gene match: 3. Germline assignment: CDR1 MNHEY and CDR2 SMNVEV (reference sequence). Sequenced by immunoSEQ multiplex PCR; TCRdb stores in-frame clones only, minus some. This sample yields approximately 70,000 clones, of which about four fifths are seen a single time; about 14% belongs to the top ten. The sequence derives from an adult who received the AZD1222 COVID-19 vaccine. The input for sequencing was peripheral blood, taken 28 days after the second AZD1222 dose. This chain joins TRBV27 and TRBJ2-7, with TRBD1 identical over 7 bases. The CDR3, as DNA: TGTGCCAGCAGTTTAGGGACAGACCCCTACGAGCAGTACTTC. Translating it yields CASSLGTDPYEQYF.